Sequencing of this T cell receptor beta chain was carried out in a study of regulatory T cells in long-lasting Graves disease. Looked up from germline, CDR1 is SNHLY and CDR2 is FYNNEI. The CDR3 loop spans 15 amino acids. Unmatched junction bases numbered 6, after V lost 0 bases and J lost 7 bases. Building of the TCR beta libraries involved iRepertoire HTBI primers and Arm-PCR of CDR3 regions. TCRdb itself ran the multiplex PCR reads through MiXCR, one entry per CDR3 protein. The data hold about 430,000 distinct CDR3 sequences, with 21% observed a single time. Regarding time point: persistent/refractory GD, antithyroid drugs over 5 years with positive TRAb. Making the TCR library involved RNA that had been extracted from PBMCs. It was an endocrinology department in Xi'an, China, that provided the patients.

The chain carries TRBV2 and TRBJ1-3; TRBD1 matches at 7 bases. The receptor was derived from a female donor with Graves disease. The sample in question was peripheral blood mononuclear cells (PBMCs), obtained when the disease was refractory, from a patient treated with antithyroid drugs. The DNA of the CDR3 is TGTGCCAGCAGTGAAGCGCTACAGGGGCGGAACACCATATATTTT. It specifies CASSEALQGRNTIYF. Full variable domain (rest looked up from reference TRBV2 and TRBJ1-3): EPEVTQTPSHQVTQMGQEVILRCVPISNHLYFYWYRQILGQKVEFLVSFYNNEISEKSEIFDDQFSVERPDGSNFTLKIRSTKLEDSAMYFCASSEALQGRNTIYFGEGSWLTVV.